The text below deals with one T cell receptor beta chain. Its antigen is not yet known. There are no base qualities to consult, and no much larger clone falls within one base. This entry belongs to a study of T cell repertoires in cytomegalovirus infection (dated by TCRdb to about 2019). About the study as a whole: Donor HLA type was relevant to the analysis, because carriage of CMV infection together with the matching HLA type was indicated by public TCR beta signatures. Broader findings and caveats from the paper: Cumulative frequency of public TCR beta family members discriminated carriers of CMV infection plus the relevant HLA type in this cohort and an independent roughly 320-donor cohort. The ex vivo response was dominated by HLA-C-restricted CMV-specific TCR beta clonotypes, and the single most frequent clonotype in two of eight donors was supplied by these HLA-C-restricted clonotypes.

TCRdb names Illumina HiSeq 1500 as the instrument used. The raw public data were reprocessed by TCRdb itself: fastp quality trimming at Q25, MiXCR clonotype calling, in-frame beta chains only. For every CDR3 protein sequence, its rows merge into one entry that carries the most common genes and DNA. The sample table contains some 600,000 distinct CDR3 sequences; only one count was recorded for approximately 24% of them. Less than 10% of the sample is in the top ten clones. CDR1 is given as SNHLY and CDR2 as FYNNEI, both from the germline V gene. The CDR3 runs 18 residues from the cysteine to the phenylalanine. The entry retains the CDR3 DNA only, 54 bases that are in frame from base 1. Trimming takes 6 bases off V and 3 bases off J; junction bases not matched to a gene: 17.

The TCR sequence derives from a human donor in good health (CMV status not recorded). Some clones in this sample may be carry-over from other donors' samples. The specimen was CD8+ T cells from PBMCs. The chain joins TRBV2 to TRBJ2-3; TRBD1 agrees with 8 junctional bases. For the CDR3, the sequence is CASSEVTSGQGLTDTQYF. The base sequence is TGTGCCAGCAGCGAGGTAACATCTGGACAGGGACTTACAGATACGCAGTATTTT.